The following is a TCR beta chain sequence with its context. V lost 6 bases, J lost 8 bases, and 16 bases lay in between. CDR1 and CDR2 (germline): LNHNV, YYDKDF (reference sequence). The CDR3 consists of 13 residues. The data were obtained in a study of T cell changes during pregnancy in multiple sclerosis. Here immunoSEQ multiplex PCR was the method, and the copy in TCRdb shows in-frame clones only, minus some. The profile shows 70,000 to 85,000 clones, 92% of them singletons. The sequenced sample was peripheral blood, obtained before pregnancy. The TCR originated in a female donor with multiple sclerosis, enrolled in a pregnancy study. V is TRBV15 and J is TRBJ1-2, with a possible D match to TRBD1 (6 bases). CDR3 region: CATRSNRVGGYTF. The CDR3 DNA is TGTGCCACCAGAAGTAACAGGGTCGGGGGCTACACCTTC.